The 16 T cell receptor beta chains reported below all come from one sample, sequenced in a study of blood T cell repertoires in COVID-19. Only in-frame clones appear in the TCRdb table, and some are missing; sequencing was by immunoSEQ multiplex PCR. The sample carries 200,000 to 300,000 clones, around 81% recorded once. The source material was peripheral blood. The source is a young man who had recovered from COVID-19.

The rearrangement links TRBV4-1 to TRBJ2-5; the D gene is possibly TRBD2 (6 bases). This CDR3 has 13 residues. Trimming pared 6 bases from V and 2 bases from J, leaving 10 bases between. CDR1 MGHRA and CDR2 YSYEKL come from the germline V gene. The DNA for the CDR3 is TGCGCCAGCAGTCGGACTATGCAAGAGACCCAGTACTTC. This codes for CASSRTMQETQYF.

J is TRBJ1-5 and V is TRBV27; D is ambiguous. The germline V and J ends were trimmed by 6 bases and 4 bases, with 13 bases remaining between them. Germline lookup yields CDR1 MNHEY and CDR2 SMNVEV (reference sequence). CDR3 size: 14 residues. This CDR3 reads CASSPTLGNQPQHF. In nucleotides, the CDR3 is TGTGCCAGCAGCCCTACCCTCGGGAATCAGCCCCAGCATTTT.

This clone was picked up a small number of times. V usage is TRBV6-7 and J usage is TRBJ2-3, with D perhaps TRBD2 (5 bases). TRBV6-7 is filed as an ORF, its function uncertain. The length of the CDR3 is 14 residues. Trimming removed 2 bases at V and 1 base at J, with 7 bases between. The CDR3 nucleotides read TGTGCCAGCAGTTACCCGGGATGCACAGATACGCAGTATTTT. Translated, it gives CASSYPGCTDTQYF.

This clone was observed once. The chain joins TRBV10-3 to TRBJ1-2, with D unclear. Per germline, CDR1 ENHRY and CDR2 SYGVKD. The V gene lost 11 bases and the J gene lost 6 bases, with 13 bases spanning the gap. There are 11 residues in the CDR3. The CDR3 nucleotides read TGTGCCGCTGGAGGCGGGGATGGCTACACCTTC. Amino acid sequence: CAAGGGDGYTF.

The chain is built from TRBV25-1 and TRBJ2-1; 10 positions agree with TRBD2. Germline CDR1 MGHDK, CDR2 SYGVNS. CDR3 length: 14 residues. Unmatched junction bases numbered 6, after V lost 8 bases and J lost 5 bases. The CDR3: CASRVAGGNNEQFF. The CDR3 bases are TGTGCCAGCCGCGTAGCGGGGGGCAACAATGAGCAGTTCTTC.

The V call is TRBV6-2 or TRBV6-3, the J call TRBJ1-2; 8 bases match TRBD1. The CDR3 has 17 residues. Trimming at V came to 0 bases and at J to 1 base, leaving 7 bases not matched to a gene. The germline V gene encodes CDR1 MNHEY and CDR2 SVGEGT. In DNA form, the CDR3 reads TGTGCCAGCAGTTACTCACCGGACAGGGCGGTTAACTATGGCTACACCTTC. Its translation is CASSYSPDRAVNYGYTF.

The V call is TRBV5-1, the J call TRBJ2-5; D may be TRBD2 (5 bases). The germline V and J ends were trimmed by 4 bases and 2 bases, with 18 bases remaining between them. Germline lookup yields CDR1 SGHRS and CDR2 YFSETQ. This CDR3 is built from 16 residues. The CDR3 is CASSPLVDRGQETQYF. The CDR3 DNA sequence: TGCGCCAGCAGCCCCCTGGTGGATAGAGGGCAAGAGACCCAGTACTTC.

V and J are TRBV5-1 and TRBJ2-1, with 8 bases that match TRBD1. Germline trimming cut 4 bases from V and 6 bases from J; bases unmatched to any gene: 9. Germline V CDR1 and CDR2: SGHRS, YFSETQ. The CDR3 consists of 15 residues. This CDR3 reads CASSRETGAVNEQFF. The DNA for the CDR3 is TGCGCCAGCAGCCGGGAGACAGGGGCTGTCAATGAGCAGTTCTTC.

This chain uses TRBV24-1 with TRBJ1-5, with D hard to call. Germline CDR1 and CDR2: KGHDR and SFDVKD. The CDR3 totals 15 residues. V was shortened by 9 bases and J by 2 bases, with 16 bases between the two germline ends. This CDR3 is CATPPADVGNQPQHF. CDR3 nucleotides: TGTGCCACCCCGCCAGCGGACGTCGGCAATCAGCCCCAGCATTTT.

The chain carries TRBV2 and TRBJ2-7; tentatively, D is TRBD1 (6 bases). Germline assignment: CDR1 SNHLY and CDR2 FYNNEI. The V end lost 6 bases, the J end lost 4 bases, and 10 bases lay between the germline ends. The CDR3 is 12 residues long. This CDR3 is CASRKQGYEQYV. The CDR3 region has the DNA TGTGCCAGCAGAAAACAGGGTTACGAGCAGTACGTC.

The rearrangement uses TRBV19 and TRBJ1-5; D is unresolved. The CDR3 consists of 12 residues. From germline, CDR1 is LNHDA and CDR2 SQIVND (reference sequence). With 8 bases removed from V and 1 base from J, the gap between germline ends came to 6 bases. As DNA, the CDR3 is TGTGCCAGTCGAGCAAGCAATCAGCCCCAGCATTTT. Amino acids: CASRASNQPQHF.

The chain uses TRBV25-1 and TRBJ2-3, with D unclear. The CDR3 has 13 residues. CDR1 MGHDK and CDR2 SYGVNS come from the germline V gene. The V gene lost 2 bases and the J gene lost 4 bases, with 7 bases spanning the gap. DNA of the CDR3: TGTGCCAGCAGTGAAGTGGGCGCAGATACGCAGTATTTT. Translated, it gives CASSEVGADTQYF.

The chain joins TRBV6-1 to TRBJ1-1, with 10 bases fitting TRBD1. V trimming: 4 bases; J trimming: 6 bases; junction bases outside the gene matches: 11. The CDR3 consists of 16 residues. CDR1 MNHNS and CDR2 SASEGT come from the germline V gene. CDR3 sequence reads: CASSATGTGVRPEAFF. The CDR3, as DNA: TGTGCCAGCAGTGCCACCGGGACAGGGGTCCGGCCTGAAGCTTTCTTT.

The J gene is TRBJ1-1, the V gene TRBV6-2 or TRBV6-3; no reliable D call. CDR1 MNHEY and CDR2 SVGEGT come from the germline V gene. V gave up 2 bases and J gave up 10 bases, with 11 bases separating them. The CDR3 spans 12 residues. In DNA form, the CDR3 reads TGTGCCAGCAGTTACCCGACCGGGTCAGCTTTCTTT. It yields the protein CASSYPTGSAFF.

CDR3 in DNA: TGTGCCAGCAGTCATCCCCAGAGAAACACCATATATTTT. Protein sequence: CASSHPQRNTIYF. The V gene is TRBV12-3 or TRBV12-4, the J gene TRBJ1-3; D uncertain. The CDR3 sequence is 13 residues long. The V and J ends lost 5 bases and 5 bases respectively, with 10 bases between them.

The genes are TRBV2 and TRBJ1-3; weak D call: TRBD1 (6 bases). Trimming shortened V by 4 bases and J by 2 bases, and 9 bases separated the two germline ends. Germline V gene sequence: CDR1 SNHLY, CDR2 FYNNEI. The CDR3 is 14 residues long. As DNA, the CDR3 is TGTGCCAGCAGTGGGGACAACCCTGGAAACACCATATATTTT. Its protein product is CASSGDNPGNTIYF.